The sequence of this T cell receptor beta chain was determined in a study of tumor-infiltrating lymphocytes in primary liver carcinoma. Turning to the study itself: The study included patients who were men and women aged 30 to 69 years. Regarding the study as a whole: Because of bulk unsorted sampling, CD4+ and CD8+ repertoires were not subjected to comparison. Paired tumor-adjacent and tumor-blood samples overlapped less than tumor region pairs did.

This clonotype was observed a few times. Its antigen is unknown. TCR beta cDNA was made from around 520 ng total RNA with a constant-region primer. Library construction for TCR beta comprised three nested multiplex PCR rounds performed with slightly modified ARM-PCR. Researchers ran the first two PCR rounds for approximately 9 cycles each with TRBV1-TRBV30 forward primers and a C-beta reverse primer. TCRdb reanalysed the multiplex PCR reads using MiXCR and keeps one entry per CDR3 protein. The sample lists fewer than 250,000 distinct CDR3 sequences, 65% seen once, with approximately 7% in the top ten. Germline-derived CDR1 and CDR2 are MNHNS and SASEGT. Trimming cost V 5 bases and J 5 bases, with 11 bases left between them. This CDR3 is 13 amino acids long. Germline DNA was also extracted, with blood RNA taken from unsorted whole blood. The patients carried chronic HBV infection and had received no treatment.

Sequencing was carried out using peripheral blood. This chain links TRBV6-1 with TRBJ2-3; perhaps TRBD1 as D (6 bases). The clonotype originates from a woman between 55 and 75 years old with primary liver carcinoma and hepatitis B virus infection. The CDR3 nucleotides are TGTGCCAGCAGTCCGCAGGGGAAAGATACGCAGTATTTT. This encodes CASSPQGKDTQYF.